This TCR beta chain was identified in a study of T cell clusters in autoimmune cytopenias. According to its frequency, this clonotype is medium-sized. Antigen: not known. Germline V lookup: CDR1 KGHDR, CDR2 SFDVKD. CDR3 length: 12 residues. Tens of thousands of genome equivalents of blood DNA were amplified for TRB. Whole-study findings and limits: The cluster-lack signature was not seen for secondary cytopenia versus chronic lymphocytic leukemia. TRB repertoire shifts in secondary cytopenia and chronic lymphocytic leukemia mostly reflected lymphoma, not autoimmunity. Compared with active autoimmune hepatitis patients, healthy donors showed almost three-fold more exclusive TRB clusters.

TRB rearrangements were amplified by touch-down multiplex PCR with mixed TRB-A/B primers. TCRdb reprocessed the multiplex PCR reads and stores each CDR3 protein as one record, lacking DNA. Recorded for this sample: roughly 2,800 distinct CDR3 sequences. The clonotype originates from a human donor with an autoimmune cytopenia or autoimmune hepatitis (not recorded which). This sequence joins TRBV24-1 and TRBJ2-3; TCRdb gives TRBD1 as the D gene, but with no DNA this cannot be confirmed. Sequencing was carried out using peripheral blood. The chain's CDR3 is CATTSRADTQYF.